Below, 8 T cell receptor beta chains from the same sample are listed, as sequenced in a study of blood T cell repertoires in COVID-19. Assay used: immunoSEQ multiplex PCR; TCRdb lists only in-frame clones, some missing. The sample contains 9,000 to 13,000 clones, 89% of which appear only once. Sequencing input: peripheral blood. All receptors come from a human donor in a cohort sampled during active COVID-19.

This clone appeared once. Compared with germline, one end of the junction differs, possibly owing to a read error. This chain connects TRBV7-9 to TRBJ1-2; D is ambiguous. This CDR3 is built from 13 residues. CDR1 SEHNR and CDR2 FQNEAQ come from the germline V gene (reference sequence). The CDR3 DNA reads TGTGCCGGCAGCCCCGCGGGAGACTATGGCTACACCTTC. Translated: CAGSPAGDYGYTF.

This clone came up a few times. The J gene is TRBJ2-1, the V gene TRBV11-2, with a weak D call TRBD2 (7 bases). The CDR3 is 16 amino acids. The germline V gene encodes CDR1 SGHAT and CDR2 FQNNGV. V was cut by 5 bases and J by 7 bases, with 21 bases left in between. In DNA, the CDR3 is TGTGCCAGCAGCGGCTCCTCGTGGGGGGGCTGGAATGAGCAGTTCTTC. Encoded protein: CASSGSSWGGWNEQFF.

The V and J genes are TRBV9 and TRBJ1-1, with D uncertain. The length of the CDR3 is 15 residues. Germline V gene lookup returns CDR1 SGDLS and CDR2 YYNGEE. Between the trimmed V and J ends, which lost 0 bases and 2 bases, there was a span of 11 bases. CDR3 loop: CASSVAGTENTEAFF. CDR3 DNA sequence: TGTGCCAGCAGCGTAGCGGGTACTGAAAACACTGAAGCTTTCTTT.

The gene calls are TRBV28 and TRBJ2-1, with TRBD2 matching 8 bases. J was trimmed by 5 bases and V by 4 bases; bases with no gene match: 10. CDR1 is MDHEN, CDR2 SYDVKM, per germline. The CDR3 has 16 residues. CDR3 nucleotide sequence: TGTGCCAGCAGTTCCCCCGGAACTAGCGGAAACAATGAGCAGTTCTTC. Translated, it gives CASSSPGTSGNNEQFF. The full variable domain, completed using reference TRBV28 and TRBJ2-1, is DVKVTQSSRYLVKRTGEKVFLECVQDMDHENMFWYRQDPGLGLRLIYFSYDVKMKEKGDIPEGYSVSREKKERFSLILESASTNQTSMYLCASSSPGTSGNNEQFFGPGTRLTVL.

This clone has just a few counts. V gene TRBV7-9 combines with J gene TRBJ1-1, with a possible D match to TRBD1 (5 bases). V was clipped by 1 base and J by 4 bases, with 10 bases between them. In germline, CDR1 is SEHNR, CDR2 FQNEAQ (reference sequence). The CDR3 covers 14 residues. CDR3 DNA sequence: TGTGCCAGCAGCTTAGAAGGGGAAGTCACTGAAGCTTTCTTT. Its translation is CASSLEGEVTEAFF. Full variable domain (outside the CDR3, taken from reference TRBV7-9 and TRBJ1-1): DTGVSQNPRHKITKRGQNVTFRCDPISEHNRLYWYRQTLGQGPEFLTYFQNEAQLEKSRLLSDRFSAERPKGSFSTLEIQRTEQGDSAMYLCASSLEGEVTEAFFGQGTRLTVV.

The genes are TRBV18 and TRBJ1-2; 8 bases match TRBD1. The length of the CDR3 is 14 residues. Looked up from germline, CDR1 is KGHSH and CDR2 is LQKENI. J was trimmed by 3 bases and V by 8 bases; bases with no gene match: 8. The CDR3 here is CASQQDRDYYGYTF. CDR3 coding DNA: TGTGCCAGCCAACAGGACAGGGACTACTATGGCTACACCTTC.

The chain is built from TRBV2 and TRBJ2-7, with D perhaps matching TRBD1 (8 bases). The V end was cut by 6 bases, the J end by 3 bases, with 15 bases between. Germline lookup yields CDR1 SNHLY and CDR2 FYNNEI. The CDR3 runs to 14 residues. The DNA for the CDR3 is TGTGCCAGCAGGAGGACAGGGAGGGACTACGAGCAGTACTTC. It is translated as CASRRTGRDYEQYF.

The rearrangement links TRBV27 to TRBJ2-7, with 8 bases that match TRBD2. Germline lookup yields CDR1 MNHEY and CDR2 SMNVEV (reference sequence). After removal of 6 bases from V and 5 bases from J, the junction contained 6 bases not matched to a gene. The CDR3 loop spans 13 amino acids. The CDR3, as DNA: TGTGCCAGCAGCTTACGGGGGGGCGACGAGCAGTACTTC. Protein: CASSLRGGDEQYF.